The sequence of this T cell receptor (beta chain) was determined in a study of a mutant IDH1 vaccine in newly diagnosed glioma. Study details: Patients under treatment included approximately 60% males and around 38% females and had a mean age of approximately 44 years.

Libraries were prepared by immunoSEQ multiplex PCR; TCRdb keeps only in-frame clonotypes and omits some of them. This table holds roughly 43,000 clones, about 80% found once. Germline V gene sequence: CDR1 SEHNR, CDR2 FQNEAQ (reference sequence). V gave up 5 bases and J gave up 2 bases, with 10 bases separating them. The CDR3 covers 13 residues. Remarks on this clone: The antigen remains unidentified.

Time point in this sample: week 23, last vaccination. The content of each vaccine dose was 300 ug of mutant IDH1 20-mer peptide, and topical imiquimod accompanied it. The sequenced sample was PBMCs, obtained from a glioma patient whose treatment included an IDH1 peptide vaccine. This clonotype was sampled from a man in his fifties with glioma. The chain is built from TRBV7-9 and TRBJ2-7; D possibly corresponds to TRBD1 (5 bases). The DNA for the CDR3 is TGTGCCAGCAGCAACGACAGACCCTACGAGCAGTACTTC. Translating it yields CASSNDRPYEQYF. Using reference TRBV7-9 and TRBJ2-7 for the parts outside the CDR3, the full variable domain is DTGVSQNPRHKITKRGQNVTFRCDPISEHNRLYWYRQTLGQGPEFLTYFQNEAQLEKSRLLSDRFSAERPKGSFSTLEIQRTEQGDSAMYLCASSNDRPYEQYFGPGTRLTVT.